The 12 T cell receptor beta chains in this list originate from one sample, sequenced in a study of CD8+CD57+ T cells in acquired aplastic anemia (dated by TCRdb to the late 2010s). Sequencing used an Illumina HiSeq 2000. Genomic DNA served as template for TCR beta VDJ combination and CDR3 sequence profiling. TCRdb passed the public sequencing reads through fastp at Q25 and MiXCR, retaining productive beta sequences. Each CDR3 protein gets just one entry, which takes the most common genes and DNA from the rows behind it. Within this sample are 180,000 or so distinct CDR3 sequences, with nearly 65% of them counted one time only. In total, the top ten clones hold under 55% of the sample. Expansion of CD8+CD57+ cells had been shown by flow cytometry in the patients chosen for sequencing. Sequenced sample: sorted CD4+, CD8+, or CD8+CD57+ T cells (not recorded which) from PBMCs. The receptor source for this set is a human donor with aplastic anemia.

This chain uses TRBV14 with TRBJ2-7, with D tentatively TRBD1 or TRBD2 (6 bases each). Trimming shortened V by 0 bases and J by 0 bases, and 9 bases separated the two germline ends. CDR3 length: 15 residues. Germline assignment: CDR1 SGHDN and CDR2 FVKESK. CDR3 sequence reads: CASSQDAGHSYEQYF. The CDR3 DNA is TGTGCCAGCAGCCAAGACGCGGGACACTCCTACGAGCAGTACTTC.

This sequence joins TRBV7-8 and TRBJ2-7; D is undetermined. CDR3 size: 12 residues. V shed 5 bases and J shed 5 bases, with 10 bases lying between them. CDR1 is SGHVS and CDR2 is FQNEAQ in the germline V gene. The CDR3 DNA reads as TGTGCCAGCAGCCGCCCTGGAAACGAGCAGTACTTC. Translating gives CASSRPGNEQYF.

This rearrangement joins TRBV5-6 to TRBJ2-7; the D gene could be TRBD1 or TRBD2 (5 bases each). The V end lost 3 bases, the J end lost 2 bases, and 12 bases lay between the germline ends. There are 14 residues in the CDR3. From germline, CDR1 is SGHDT and CDR2 YYEEEE. As DNA, the CDR3 is TGTGCCAGCAGCTCCTGGGACCTCGCCTACGAGCAGTACTTC. As protein: CASSSWDLAYEQYF.

In regard to this clonotype: Just one base apart from a much larger clone, this may be a read error. The J gene is TRBJ1-1, the V gene TRBV12-3 or TRBV12-4; D is perhaps TRBD1 (6 bases). This CDR3 is 13 amino acids long. The CDR3 loop reads CASGRQEDTEAFF. The CDR3 DNA follows: TGTGCTAGTGGGCGACAGGAGGACACTGAAGCTTTCTTT.

This chain links TRBV10-3 with TRBJ2-3; weak D call: TRBD2 (6 bases). The CDR3 sequence is 16 residues long. Germline V lookup: CDR1 ENHRY, CDR2 SYGVKD. Deletions cut 0 bases from V and 1 base from J, with 11 bases between. CDR3 DNA sequence: TGTGCCATCAGTGAGTCGAGGGGCGGGGGCACAGATACGCAGTATTTT. Amino acids: CAISESRGGGTDTQYF.

CDR3 sequence: CATSGGTGEVNEQYF. The CDR3 DNA reads as TGTGCCACCAGCGGAGGGACAGGGGAGGTCAACGAGCAGTACTTC. The chain has TRBV15 and TRBJ2-7; TRBD1 matches 10 bases. J was trimmed by 5 bases and V by 5 bases; bases with no gene match: 9. The length of the CDR3 is 15 residues. Germline V CDR1 and CDR2: LNHNV, YYDKDF (reference sequence).

About this clonotype itself: Sequence at one end of the junction differs from germline and may be a read error. This chain links TRBV20-1 with TRBJ1-1; possibly TRBD1 for D (5 bases). CDR3 length equals 9 residues. CDR1 and CDR2 (germline): DFQATT, SNEGSKA (reference sequence). Here the CDR3 reads CSAKSLGTF. In nucleotides, the CDR3 is TGCAGTGCAAAAAGCCTAGGGACTTTT.

V and J are TRBV7-2 and TRBJ2-7; D not certain. V was clipped by 2 bases and J by 2 bases, with 4 bases between them. Per germline, CDR1 SGHTA and CDR2 FQGNSA. CDR3 length equals 12 residues. In nucleotides, the CDR3 is TGTGCCAGCAGCTTACCGACCTACGAGCAGTACTTC. This encodes CASSLPTYEQYF.

This clonotype was recorded a few times. The CDR3 here is CASRIQQASYGYTF. The DNA of the CDR3 is TGTGCCAGCAGAATCCAACAGGCGTCCTATGGCTACACCTTC. The V and J genes are TRBV2 and TRBJ1-2, with a possible D match to TRBD1 (5 bases). Germline CDR1 is SNHLY and CDR2 is FYNNEI. This CDR3 has 14 residues. Trimming pared 6 bases from V and 4 bases from J, leaving 15 bases between.

The rearrangement links TRBV7-3 to TRBJ2-3; maybe TRBD2 (6 bases). The CDR3 totals 16 residues. V was trimmed by 3 bases and J by 2 bases, leaving 15 bases between them. Germline CDR1 is SGHTA and CDR2 is FQGTGA. DNA for the CDR3: TGTGCCAGCAGCTTTAACGCGGGATGGGACACAGATACGCAGTATTTT. This sequence encodes CASSFNAGWDTDTQYF.

The chain links TRBV7-8 to TRBJ2-3, with 7 bases that match TRBD2. The CDR3 spans 17 residues. Germline V CDR1 and CDR2: SGHVS, FQNEAQ. The V and J ends lost 5 bases and 0 bases, in that order; junction bases with no gene match: 11. The CDR3, as DNA: TGTGCCAGCAGCCCCCGGGAGGCGGCGCGAAGCACAGATACGCAGTATTTT. It specifies CASSPREAARSTDTQYF.

The J gene is TRBJ2-7, the V gene TRBV7-9; D may correspond to TRBD1 or TRBD2 (5 bases each). Between the trimmed V and J ends, which lost 0 bases and 0 bases, there was a span of 9 bases. The germline V gene has CDR1 SEHNR and CDR2 FQNEAQ (reference sequence). This CDR3 is built from 15 residues. The CDR3 DNA sequence: TGTGCCAGCAGCTTAGCGGGGGACCACTCCTACGAGCAGTACTTC. Protein sequence: CASSLAGDHSYEQYF.